The clone carrying this T cell receptor (beta chain) has only one observation. Its antigen is unidentified. Through a sample-barcoded 5' primer and a J-beta primer mix, a second PCR was run for about 7 to 12 cycles. TCRdb re-analysed the 5' RACE reads in MiXCR, keeping a single row per CDR3 protein. This sample yields hundreds of thousands of distinct CDR3 sequences, of which 45% to 50% are seen a single time; roughly a third belongs to the top ten. Losses at the gene ends were 0 bases for V and 8 bases for J; bases not matched to a gene: 10. The CDR3 has 15 residues. Germline lookup yields CDR1 DFQATT and CDR2 SNEGSKA (reference sequence). The sample is drawn from a study of blood T cells in healthy people across ages. General study points: The study could not conclusively compare naive and antigen-experienced cells, given its unsorted PBMCs. There was no known CMV status for donors, so expanded clonotype changes were possibly confounded.

PBMCs, at least 7 million per sample, were isolated. The V call is TRBV20-1, the J call TRBJ2-3, with 8 nucleotides matching TRBD1. Sequences were obtained from blood. This sequence originates from a woman aged 60-70 years in good health. CDR3 DNA: TGCAGTGCTAGAGATCTCAGGACAGGGTTGGGTACGCAGTATTTT. It encodes CSARDLRTGLGTQYF.